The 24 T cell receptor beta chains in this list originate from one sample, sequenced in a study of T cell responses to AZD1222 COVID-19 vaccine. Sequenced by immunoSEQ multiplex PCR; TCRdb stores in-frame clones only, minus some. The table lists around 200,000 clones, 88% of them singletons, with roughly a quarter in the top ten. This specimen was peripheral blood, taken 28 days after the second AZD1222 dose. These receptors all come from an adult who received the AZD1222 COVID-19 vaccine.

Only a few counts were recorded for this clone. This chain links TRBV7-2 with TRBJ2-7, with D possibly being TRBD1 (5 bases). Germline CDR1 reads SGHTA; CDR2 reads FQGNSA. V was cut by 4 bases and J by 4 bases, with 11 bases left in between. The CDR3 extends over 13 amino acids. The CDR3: CASSSLQEYEQYF. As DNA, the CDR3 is TGTGCCAGCAGCTCTTTACAGGAATACGAGCAGTACTTC.

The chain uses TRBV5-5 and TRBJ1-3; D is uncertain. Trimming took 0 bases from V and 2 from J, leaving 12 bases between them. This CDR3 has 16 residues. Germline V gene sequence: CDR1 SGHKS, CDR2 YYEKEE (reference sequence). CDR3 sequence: CASSLEVSAPGNTIYF. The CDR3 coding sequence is TGTGCCAGCAGCTTGGAAGTCAGCGCCCCTGGAAACACCATATATTTT. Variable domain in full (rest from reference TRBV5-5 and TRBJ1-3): DAGVTQSPTHLIKTRGQQVTLRCSPISGHKSVSWYQQVLGQGPQFIFQYYEKEERGRGNFPDRFSARQFPNYSSELNVNALLLGDSALYLCASSLEVSAPGNTIYFGEGSWLTVV.

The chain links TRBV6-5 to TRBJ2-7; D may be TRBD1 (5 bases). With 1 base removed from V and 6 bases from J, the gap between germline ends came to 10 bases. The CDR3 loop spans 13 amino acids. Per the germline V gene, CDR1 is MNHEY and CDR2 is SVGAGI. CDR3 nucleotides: TGTGCCAGCAGTTACTACAGGATAGGCGAGCAGTACTTC. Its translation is CASSYYRIGEQYF.

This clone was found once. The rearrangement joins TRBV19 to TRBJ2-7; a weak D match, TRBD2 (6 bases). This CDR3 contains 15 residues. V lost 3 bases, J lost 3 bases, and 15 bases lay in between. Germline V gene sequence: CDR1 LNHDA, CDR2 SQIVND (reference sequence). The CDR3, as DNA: TGTGCCAGTAGTATGGAGGGCGGGTTACTCTACGAGCAGTACTTC. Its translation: CASSMEGGLLYEQYF. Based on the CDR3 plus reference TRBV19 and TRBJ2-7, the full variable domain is DGGITQSPKYLFRKEGQNVTLSCEQNLNHDAMYWYRQDPGQGLRLIYYSQIVNDFQKGDIAEGYSVSREKKESFPLTVTSAQKNPTAFYLCASSMEGGLLYEQYFGPGTRLTVT.

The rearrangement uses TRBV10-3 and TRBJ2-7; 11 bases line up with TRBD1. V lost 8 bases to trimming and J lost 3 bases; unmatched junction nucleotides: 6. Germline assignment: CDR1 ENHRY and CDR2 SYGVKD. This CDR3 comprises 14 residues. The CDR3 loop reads CAIGTGGANYEQYF. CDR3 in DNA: TGTGCCATCGGGACAGGGGGAGCCAACTACGAGCAGTACTTC.

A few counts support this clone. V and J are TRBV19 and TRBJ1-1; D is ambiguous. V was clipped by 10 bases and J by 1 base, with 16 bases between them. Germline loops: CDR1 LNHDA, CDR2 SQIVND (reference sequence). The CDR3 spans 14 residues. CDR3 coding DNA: TGTGCCACCAAAGGCCCAGAGAGGAACACTGAAGCTTTCTTT. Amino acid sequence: CATKGPERNTEAFF.

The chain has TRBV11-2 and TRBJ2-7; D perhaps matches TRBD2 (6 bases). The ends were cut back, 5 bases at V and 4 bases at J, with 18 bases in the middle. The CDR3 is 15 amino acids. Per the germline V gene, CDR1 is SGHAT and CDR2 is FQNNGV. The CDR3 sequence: CASSGSGGSRYEQYF. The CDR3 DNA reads TGTGCCAGCAGCGGGAGTGGGGGGAGTCGTTACGAGCAGTACTTC. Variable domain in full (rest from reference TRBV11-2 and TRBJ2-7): EAGVAQSPRYKIIEKRQSVAFWCNPISGHATLYWYQQILGQGPKLLIQFQNNGVVDDSQLPKDRFSAERLKGVDSTLKIQPAKLEDSAVYLCASSGSGGSRYEQYFGPGTRLTVT.

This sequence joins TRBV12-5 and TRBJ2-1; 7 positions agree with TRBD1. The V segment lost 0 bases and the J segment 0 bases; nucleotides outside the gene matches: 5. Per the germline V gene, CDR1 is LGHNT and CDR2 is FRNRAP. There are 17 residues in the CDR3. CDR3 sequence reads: CASGLVLTGSSYNEQFF. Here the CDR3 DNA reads TGTGCTAGTGGTTTGGTGCTGACAGGGAGCTCCTACAATGAGCAGTTCTTC.

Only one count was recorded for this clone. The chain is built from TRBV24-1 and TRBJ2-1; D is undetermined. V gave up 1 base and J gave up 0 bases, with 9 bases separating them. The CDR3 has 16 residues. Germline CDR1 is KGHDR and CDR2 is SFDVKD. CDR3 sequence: CATSDFSSGSYNEQFF. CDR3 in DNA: TGTGCCACCAGTGATTTTAGCTCCGGCTCCTACAATGAGCAGTTCTTC.

The CDR3 region is CASSPPRGNTEAFF. CDR3 bases: TGTGCCAGCTCACCACCCAGGGGTAACACTGAAGCTTTCTTT. V gene TRBV18 combines with J gene TRBJ1-1, with D possibly matching TRBD1 (6 bases). Germline CDR1 and CDR2: KGHSH and LQKENI. Trimming shortened V by 0 bases and J by 2 bases, and 7 bases separated the two germline ends. This CDR3 contains 14 residues.

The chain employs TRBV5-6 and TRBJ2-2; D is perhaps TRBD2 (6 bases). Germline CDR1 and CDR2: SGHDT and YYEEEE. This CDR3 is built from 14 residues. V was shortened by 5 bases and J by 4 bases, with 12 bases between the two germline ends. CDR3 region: CASSFGLTTGELFF. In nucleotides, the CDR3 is TGTGCCAGCAGTTTCGGACTAACCACCGGGGAGCTGTTTTTT.

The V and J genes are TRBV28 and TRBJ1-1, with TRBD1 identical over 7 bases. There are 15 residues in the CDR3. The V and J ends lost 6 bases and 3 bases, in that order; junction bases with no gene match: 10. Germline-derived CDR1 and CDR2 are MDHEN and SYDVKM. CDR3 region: CASSLEGAPDTEAFF. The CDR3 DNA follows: TGTGCCAGCAGCCTGGAGGGGGCGCCGGACACTGAAGCTTTCTTT.

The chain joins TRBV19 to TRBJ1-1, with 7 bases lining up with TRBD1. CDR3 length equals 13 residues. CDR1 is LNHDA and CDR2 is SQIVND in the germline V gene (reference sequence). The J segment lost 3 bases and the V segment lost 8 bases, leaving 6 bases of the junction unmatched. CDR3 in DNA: TGTGCCAGTGATGACAGGGACGACACTGAAGCTTTCTTT. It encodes CASDDRDDTEAFF.

CDR3 sequence reads: CASSALAASYNEQFF. In DNA form, the CDR3 reads TGTGCCAGCAGCGCCCTAGCGGCCTCCTACAATGAGCAGTTCTTC. The V call is TRBV7-2, the J call TRBJ2-1, with TRBD2 matching over 7 bases. There are 15 residues in the CDR3. From germline, CDR1 is SGHTA and CDR2 FQGNSA. V lost 5 bases and J lost 0; bases outside the gene matches: 4.

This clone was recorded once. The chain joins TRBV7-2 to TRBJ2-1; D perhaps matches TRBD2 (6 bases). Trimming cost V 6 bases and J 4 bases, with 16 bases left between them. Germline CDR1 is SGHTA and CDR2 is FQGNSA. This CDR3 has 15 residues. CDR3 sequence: CASRPLGTVYNEQFF. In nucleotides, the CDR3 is TGTGCCAGCAGGCCCCTCGGGACTGTATACAATGAGCAGTTCTTC. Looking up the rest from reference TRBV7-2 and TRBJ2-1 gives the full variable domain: GAGVSQSPSNKVTEKGKDVELRCDPISGHTALYWYRQSLGQGLEFLIYFQGNSAPDKSGLPSDRFSAERTGGSVSTLTIQRTQQEDSAVYLCASRPLGTVYNEQFFGPGTRLTVL.

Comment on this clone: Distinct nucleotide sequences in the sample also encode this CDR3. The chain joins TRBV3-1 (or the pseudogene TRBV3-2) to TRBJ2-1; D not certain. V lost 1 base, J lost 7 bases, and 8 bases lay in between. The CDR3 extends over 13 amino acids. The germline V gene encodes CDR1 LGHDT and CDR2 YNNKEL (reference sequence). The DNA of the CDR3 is TGTGCCAGCAGCCAAGCCTCTCAAAATGAGCAGTTCTTC. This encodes CASSQASQNEQFF.

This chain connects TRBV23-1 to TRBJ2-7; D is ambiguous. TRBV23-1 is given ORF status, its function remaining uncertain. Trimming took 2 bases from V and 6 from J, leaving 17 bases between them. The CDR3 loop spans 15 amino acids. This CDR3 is CASSQSVMRGPEQYF. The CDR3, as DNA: TGCGCCAGCAGTCAAAGCGTAATGAGAGGCCCCGAGCAGTACTTC.

This chain's CDR3 is CASSRQGLGTQYF. The CDR3 nucleotides read TGTGCCAGTAGTAGACAGGGGCTGGGTACGCAGTATTTT. J is TRBJ2-3 and V is TRBV19; 8 bases match TRBD1. CDR1 is LNHDA and CDR2 is SQIVND in the germline V gene (reference sequence). The V segment lost 4 bases and the J segment 8 bases; nucleotides outside the gene matches: 5. The CDR3 consists of 13 residues.

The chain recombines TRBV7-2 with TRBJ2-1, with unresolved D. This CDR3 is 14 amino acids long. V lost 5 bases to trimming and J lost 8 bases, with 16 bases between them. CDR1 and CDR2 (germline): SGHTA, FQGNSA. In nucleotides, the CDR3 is TGTGCCAGCAGCCCCTCAGGACGCCGGGATGAGCAGTTCTTC. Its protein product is CASSPSGRRDEQFF.

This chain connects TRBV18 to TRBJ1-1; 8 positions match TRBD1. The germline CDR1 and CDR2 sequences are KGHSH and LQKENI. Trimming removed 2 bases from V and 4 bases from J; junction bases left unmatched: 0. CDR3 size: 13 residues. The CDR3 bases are TGTGCCAGCTCACCAGGACAGGGCACTGAAGCTTTCTTT. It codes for CASSPGQGTEAFF.

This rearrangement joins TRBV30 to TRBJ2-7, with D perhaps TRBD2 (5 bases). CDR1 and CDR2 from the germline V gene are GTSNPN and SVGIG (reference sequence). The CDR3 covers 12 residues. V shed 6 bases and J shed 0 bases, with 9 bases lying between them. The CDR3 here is CACGGSSYEQYF. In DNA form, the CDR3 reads TGTGCCTGTGGTGGGAGCTCCTACGAGCAGTACTTC.

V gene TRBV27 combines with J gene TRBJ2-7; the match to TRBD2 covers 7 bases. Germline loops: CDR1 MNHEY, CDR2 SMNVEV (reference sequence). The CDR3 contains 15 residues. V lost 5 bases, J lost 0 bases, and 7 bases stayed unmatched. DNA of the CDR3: TGTGCCAGCAGTACCACTCAGCGGGACTCCTACGAGCAGTACTTC. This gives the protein CASSTTQRDSYEQYF.

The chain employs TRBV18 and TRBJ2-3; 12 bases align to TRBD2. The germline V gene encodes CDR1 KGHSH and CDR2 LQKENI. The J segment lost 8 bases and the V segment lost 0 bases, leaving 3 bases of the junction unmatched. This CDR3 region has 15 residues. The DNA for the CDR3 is TGTGCCAGCTCACCACCGGGACTAGCGGGCATTACGCAGTATTTT. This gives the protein CASSPPGLAGITQYF.

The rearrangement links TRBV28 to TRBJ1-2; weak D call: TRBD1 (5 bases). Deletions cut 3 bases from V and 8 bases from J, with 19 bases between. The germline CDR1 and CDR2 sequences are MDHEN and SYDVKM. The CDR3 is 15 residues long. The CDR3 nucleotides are TGTGCCAGCAGTTTTATGGGGACCCTAGTTCGGGGCTACACCTTC. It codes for CASSFMGTLVRGYTF.